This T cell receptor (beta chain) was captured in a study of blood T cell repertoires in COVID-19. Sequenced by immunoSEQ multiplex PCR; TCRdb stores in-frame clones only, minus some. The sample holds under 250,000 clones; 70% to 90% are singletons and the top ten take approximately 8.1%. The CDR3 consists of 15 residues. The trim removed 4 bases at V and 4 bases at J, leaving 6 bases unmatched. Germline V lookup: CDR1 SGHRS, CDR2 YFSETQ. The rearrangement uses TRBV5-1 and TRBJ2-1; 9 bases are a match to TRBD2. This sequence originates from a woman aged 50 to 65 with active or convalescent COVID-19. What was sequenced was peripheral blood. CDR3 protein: CASSIPSGTYNEQFF. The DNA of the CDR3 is TGCGCCAGCAGCATTCCTAGCGGGACATACAATGAGCAGTTCTTC.